Below, 20 T cell receptor beta chains from the same sample are listed, as sequenced in a study of blood T cells in healthy people across ages. It was with a sample-barcoded 5' primer and a J-beta primer mix that a second PCR of roughly 6 to 11 cycles was run. MiXCR, run by TCRdb on the 5' RACE reads, gives a single entry per CDR3 protein. In the table there are roughly 800,000 distinct CDR3 sequences, about a quarter of which are singletons. In addition, the sample was reused for a study of T cells of mothers and their children.

Sequencing was carried out using blood. These receptors were collected from a boy younger than 18 in good health.

V and J are TRBV6-6 and TRBJ2-7; D perhaps matches TRBD2 (7 bases). Germline V gene sequence: CDR1 MNHNY, CDR2 SVGAGI (reference sequence). The CDR3 extends over 11 amino acids. The V gene lost 2 bases and the J gene lost 11 bases, with 10 bases spanning the gap. CDR3 nucleotides: TGTGCCAGCAGTTACGGGGGGGCTGAGTACTTC. Encoded protein: CASSYGGAEYF.

The chain carries TRBV9 and TRBJ2-5; D call uncertain. Between the trimmed V and J ends, which lost 2 bases and 1 base, there was a span of 15 bases. In germline, CDR1 is SGDLS, CDR2 YYNGEE. This CDR3 spans 16 amino acids. The CDR3 here is CASSVGPAWFQETQYF. The CDR3 DNA reads as TGTGCCAGCAGCGTCGGCCCAGCGTGGTTCCAAGAGACCCAGTACTTC.

The rearrangement links TRBV14 to TRBJ1-5, with a possible D match to TRBD1 (5 bases). The length of the CDR3 is 16 residues. V lost 3 bases to trimming and J lost 0 bases, with 12 bases between them. Looked up from germline, CDR1 is SGHDN and CDR2 is FVKESK. The CDR3 reads CASSHPGTASNQPQHF. The CDR3 coding sequence is TGTGCCAGCAGCCATCCCGGGACGGCTAGCAATCAGCCCCAGCATTTT.

Many counts were recorded for this clonotype. The chain couples TRBV20-1 to TRBJ2-5, with D hard to call. The DNA matches TRBJ2-1 better at its end, which makes the J call doubtful. This CDR3 contains 11 residues. The V gene's germline CDR1 is DFQATT and CDR2 SNEGSKA (reference sequence). Here the CDR3 reads CSARDGYEQFF. As DNA, the CDR3 is TGCAGTGCTAGGGACGGGTATGAGCAGTTCTTC.

This clonotype was seen only a few times. This chain joins TRBV7-3 and TRBJ1-1, with D unresolved. CDR3 length: 13 amino acids. Deletions cut 5 bases from V and 4 bases from J, with 11 bases between. Germline CDR1 SGHTA, CDR2 FQGTGA. This chain's CDR3 is CASSPGWVTEAFF. CDR3 coding DNA: TGTGCCAGCAGCCCTGGGTGGGTCACTGAAGCTTTCTTT.

The chain uses TRBV12-3 or TRBV12-4 and TRBJ2-1, with 7 bases matching TRBD2. The CDR3 totals 12 residues. The trim removed 8 bases at V and 7 bases at J, leaving 5 bases unmatched. Here the CDR3 reads CASGGVWNEQFF. CDR3 DNA sequence: TGTGCCAGCGGGGGGGTCTGGAATGAGCAGTTCTTC.

This clonotype occurred a few times. As DNA, the CDR3 is TGTGCCAGCAGCCCCGGTAGGGGGCCGTACGAGCAGTACTTC. Encoded protein: CASSPGRGPYEQYF. The V gene is TRBV7-2, the J gene TRBJ2-7; 7 bases are shared with TRBD1. Germline lookup yields CDR1 SGHTA and CDR2 FQGNSA. V lost 5 bases and J lost 4; bases outside the gene matches: 8. The CDR3 consists of 14 residues. The full variable domain, rest sourced from reference TRBV7-2 and TRBJ2-7, is GAGVSQSPSNKVTEKGKDVELRCDPISGHTALYWYRQSLGQGLEFLIYFQGNSAPDKSGLPSDRFSAERTGGSVSTLTIQRTQQEDSAVYLCASSPGRGPYEQYFGPGTRLTVT.

The chain recombines TRBV29-1 with TRBJ1-2; D call uncertain. CDR3 length: 16 residues. Germline CDR1 and CDR2: SQVTM and ANQGSEA. Deletions cut 4 bases from V and 1 base from J, with 19 bases between. CDR3 sequence reads: CSVVSRGRAFNYGYTF. CDR3 sequence (DNA): TGCAGCGTTGTCTCGAGAGGTCGGGCTTTTAACTATGGCTACACCTTC.

V usage is TRBV18 and J usage is TRBJ2-7; D remains unclear. Trimming shortened V by 2 bases and J by 2 bases, and 7 bases separated the two germline ends. Germline values: CDR1 KGHSH, CDR2 LQKENI. This CDR3 has 13 amino acids. The CDR3 loop is CASSPKHPYEQYF. As DNA, the CDR3 is TGTGCCAGCTCACCAAAACATCCCTACGAGCAGTACTTC.

This clonotype occurred a few times. The chain joins TRBV2 to TRBJ2-3; a weak D match, TRBD1 (5 bases). The CDR3 spans 17 residues. Germline V lookup: CDR1 SNHLY, CDR2 FYNNEI. With 7 bases removed from V and 1 base from J, the gap between germline ends came to 21 bases. CDR3: CASTPFPGHLRTDTQYF. The CDR3 region has the DNA TGTGCCAGCACCCCGTTTCCAGGGCACCTACGCACAGATACGCAGTATTTT.

This clonotype came up a few times. The rearrangement links TRBV7-9 to TRBJ1-1, with 8 positions matching TRBD1. Germline values: CDR1 SEHNR, CDR2 FQNEAQ (reference sequence). There are 12 residues in the CDR3. V lost 6 bases to trimming and J lost 10 bases; unmatched junction nucleotides: 7. This chain's CDR3 is CASSNRGTGAFF. CDR3 DNA sequence: TGTGCCAGCAGTAATCGGGGGACAGGAGCTTTCTTT.

The gene calls are TRBV4-2 and TRBJ2-5, with D possibly matching TRBD2 (7 bases). The germline gives CDR1 LGHNA, CDR2 YNFKEQ. V lost 0 bases and J lost 6, with 8 bases in between. The CDR3 is 13 residues long. CDR3: CASSQEGGQTQYF. DNA for the CDR3: TGTGCCAGCAGCCAAGAGGGGGGGCAGACCCAGTACTTC.

This clonotype was seen a few times. The V call is TRBV15, the J call TRBJ2-7; D not certain. The CDR3 spans 12 residues. Trimming cost V 0 bases and J 4 bases, with 4 bases left between them. Germline V gives CDR1 LNHNV, CDR2 YYDKDF (reference sequence). In nucleotides, the CDR3 is TGTGCCACCAGCAGAGACGTTTACGAGCAGTACTTC. The encoded protein is CATSRDVYEQYF.

In this sample, this clonotype turned up a few times. The chain uses TRBV7-3 and TRBJ2-1; possibly TRBD2 for D (5 bases). The V end lost 4 bases, the J end lost 5 bases, and 9 bases lay between the germline ends. Per the germline V gene, CDR1 is SGHTA and CDR2 is FQGTGA. The CDR3 consists of 13 residues. CDR3 amino acids: CASSSYGDNEQFF. As DNA, the CDR3 is TGTGCCAGCAGCTCGTACGGGGACAATGAGCAGTTCTTC.

The table lists this clonotype with a few counts. This chain connects TRBV9 to TRBJ1-2, with 8 nucleotides matching TRBD1. The CDR3 loop spans 14 amino acids. V was clipped by 4 bases and J by 2 bases; unmatched bases: 4. Germline V gives CDR1 SGDLS, CDR2 YYNGEE. As DNA, the CDR3 is TGTGCCAGCAGCTACGACAGGGGCAACTATGGCTACACCTTC. Translating gives CASSYDRGNYGYTF.

This clonotype showed up just a few times. The chain combines TRBV7-9 with TRBJ1-4; D remains unclear. Trimming left V 1 base short and J 7 bases short, with 7 bases between. The CDR3 contains 13 residues. CDR1 and CDR2 (germline): SEHNR, FQNEAQ (reference sequence). CDR3 protein: CASSLVFREKLFF. The CDR3 nucleotides read TGTGCCAGCAGCTTAGTTTTTCGTGAAAAACTGTTTTTT.

This clonotype was seen a few times. The rearrangement uses TRBV21-1 and TRBJ2-5. The J call is in doubt because the DNA end fits TRBJ2-7 better. TRBV21-1 is a pseudogene locus. There are 13 residues in the CDR3. The CDR3 DNA is TGTGCCAGCAGCAAATTAAGCATCTACGAGCAGTACTTC. It specifies CASSKLSIYEQYF.

The V call is TRBV28, the J call TRBJ2-7; D possibly corresponds to TRBD1 (6 bases). Trimming cost V 6 bases and J 0 bases, with 15 bases left between them. The CDR3 consists of 15 residues. Germline CDR1 reads MDHEN; CDR2 reads SYDVKM. The CDR3 spells CASRIGTQVSYEQYF. The CDR3 nucleotides are TGTGCCAGCAGGATTGGGACACAAGTCTCCTACGAGCAGTACTTC.

This clonotype was detected many times. This rearrangement joins TRBV3-1 to TRBJ2-3; D is undetermined. In germline, CDR1 is LGHDT, CDR2 YNNKEL (reference sequence). V shed 4 bases and J shed 6 bases, with 8 bases lying between them. The CDR3 consists of 12 residues. The CDR3 DNA reads TGTGCCAGCAGCCCCACCCCGGATACGCAGTATTTT. It translates to CASSPTPDTQYF.

This clonotype was recorded a few times. The chain carries TRBV2 and TRBJ1-2, with D possibly TRBD1 on 5 matching bases. CDR3 length equals 14 residues. Trimming left V 7 bases short and J 8 bases short, with 20 bases between. Germline values: CDR1 SNHLY, CDR2 FYNNEI. The CDR3 region is CASTTGRGWRGYTF. CDR3 bases: TGTGCCAGCACCACCGGGAGGGGCTGGAGAGGCTACACCTTC. Using reference TRBV2 and TRBJ1-2 for the parts outside the CDR3, the full variable domain is EPEVTQTPSHQVTQMGQEVILRCVPISNHLYFYWYRQILGQKVEFLVSFYNNEISEKSEIFDDQFSVERPDGSNFTLKIRSTKLEDSAMYFCASTTGRGWRGYTFGSGTRLTVV.